This TCR beta chain was recovered during a study of PD-1 blockade in classical Hodgkin lymphoma. Study-level background: With a 2-week interval, patients received intravenous nivolumab at 3 mg/kg. General observations from the study: It was among complete responders that baseline diversity resembled that of newly diagnosed patients. Healthy donors were reported to have higher baseline TCR diversity than newly diagnosed patients. Individuals who commenced nivolumab within less than 1 year of ASCT were excluded.

Trimming stripped 3 bases from V and 5 bases from J, with 10 bases between. Germline V CDR1 and CDR2: SGHAT, FQNNGV. The CDR3 spans 13 residues. As for this clone: The antigen is undetermined.

Sequencing was performed with immunoSEQ multiplex PCR; in TCRdb, only in-frame clones are kept and a portion is missing. The sample contains around 13,000 clones, around 80% of which appear only once. Time point: cycle 4 day 1 (C4D1), after more than 5 weeks of nivolumab. Each and every patient relapsed after autologous stem cell transplantation, and patients got differing brentuximab vedotin exposure. The TCR sequence derives from a human donor with classical Hodgkin lymphoma. The genes are TRBV11-2 and TRBJ2-5; D tentatively fits TRBD1 or TRBD2 (6 bases each). Specimen: peripheral blood mononuclear cells (PBMCs), collected before the fourth cycle of nivolumab. CDR3 sequence reads: CASSFGGRETQYF. CDR3 sequence (DNA): TGTGCCAGCAGCTTTGGGGGGCGGGAGACCCAGTACTTC. The full variable domain, its missing parts supplied by reference TRBV11-2 and TRBJ2-5, is EAGVAQSPRYKIIEKRQSVAFWCNPISGHATLYWYQQILGQGPKLLIQFQNNGVVDDSQLPKDRFSAERLKGVDSTLKIQPAKLEDSAVYLCASSFGGRETQYFGPGTRLLVL.